The present entry profiles one T cell receptor (beta chain) with its context. In this sample, this clonotype turned up many times. The antigen this receptor binds is unknown. No much larger clone is present one base from it, and per-base qualities are unavailable. The record originates from a study of blood T cells in healthy people across ages (dated by TCRdb to the mid-2010s). Describing the broader study: In model experiments, template switching captured about one uniquely barcoded TCR beta cDNA molecule for every two T cells. Four age groups were formed from the donors: young (average approximately 15 years), middle-aged (approximately 40), aged (approximately 60) and long-lived (about 80). The study measured age-related changes in TCR beta repertoire diversity using deep sequencing normalized with unique cDNA molecular identifiers. To avoid experimental bias, donors of different ages were randomly spread across the sequencing lanes. For two donors (one aged 18 to 29 and one aged 80 or older), the study analyzed two additional independent replicas of 1 million unique cDNA reads from the same blood draw.

Overall study results and their limits: The long-lived group showed more naive CD4+ T cells, fewer expanded clones and increased TCR diversity than the aged group, suggesting age selection. Observed TCR beta diversity correlated strongly with the percentage of naive T cells measured by flow cytometry. Estimates of total diversity from one million sequenced T cells were regarded as lower bounds and underestimates. Because profiling used bulk unsorted PBMCs, naive and antigen-experienced compartments could not be compared conclusively. The CMV infection status of donors was not known, potentially confounding age-related changes in expanded clonotypes. Observed TCR beta diversity per million T cells fell roughly linearly with age, and a significant reduction was already apparent by age around 40.

Library method: 5' RACE. These reads were obtained on an Illumina HiSeq 2500. A second PCR of roughly 6 to 11 cycles was performed with a sample-barcoded 5' primer and a J-beta primer mix. A template-switch 5' adaptor carrying 12 random nucleotides introduced a unique molecular identifier onto each TCR beta cDNA molecule. At least 2.5 million CDR3-containing paired-end reads were obtained from each sample. First-strand cDNA synthesis was performed from all RNA using the Mint cDNA synthesis kit, with priming by a TRBC-specific oligonucleotide. Following uracil-DNA glycosylase treatment, all cDNA underwent a first 18-cycle PCR with the universal primers M1SS and BC2_uni_R. In the source study's methods: Each sample was normalized by randomly selecting 1 million high-quality reads, each carrying a distinct molecular identifier. Instead of being binned into consensus sequences, reads with shared molecular identifiers were discarded. CDR3 identification, clonotype clustering and error correction used MiTCR with a Q25 quality threshold and the strictest error-elimination algorithm. A nonparametric unseen species model using Euler transformation provided a lower-bound estimate of total TCR beta diversity. The public reads were reprocessed in TCRdb via fastp at Q25 and MiXCR, keeping in-frame beta chains. When rows share a CDR3 protein, they turn into one entry using the most common DNA and genes. What appears here as the V and J calls and clone size reflects TCRdb's work, not the paper's. This sample holds some 1.4 million distinct CDR3 sequences; about 43% were observed only once. Less than 8% of the sample is held by the ten biggest clonotypes.

The donors were roughly 40 Caucasian individuals from Russia, aged roughly 6 to 90 years, who were systemically healthy. About 9.1 milliliters of peripheral blood were collected from each donor into EDTA-treated Vacutainer tubes. PBMCs were isolated by Ficoll-Paque density-gradient centrifugation, with at least 7 million obtained per sample. Trizol reagent was used to extract total RNA from the PBMCs, yielding at least 5.5 micrograms per sample. For every donor, flow cytometry on a PBMC aliquot measured the percentage of naive CD45RAhigh/CD27high T cells. The TCR originated in a woman younger than 30 in good health. Material: blood.

The DNA reads TGTGCCAGCTCACCACCAACCAGGGGCTACGAGCAGTACTTC. The translation is CASSPPTRGYEQYF. The chain was built from TRBV18 and TRBJ2-7; the D gene is perhaps TRBD1, from 6 matching bases. Trimming at the junction amounts to 0 bases on V and 3 bases on J, and the germline ends lie 9 bases apart. The CDR3 starts with the cysteine, ends with the phenylalanine, and has 14 residues. Only CDR3 DNA is held: 42 bases, read in frame from base 1. For CDR1 and CDR2, the germline V gene lists KGHSH and LQKENI.